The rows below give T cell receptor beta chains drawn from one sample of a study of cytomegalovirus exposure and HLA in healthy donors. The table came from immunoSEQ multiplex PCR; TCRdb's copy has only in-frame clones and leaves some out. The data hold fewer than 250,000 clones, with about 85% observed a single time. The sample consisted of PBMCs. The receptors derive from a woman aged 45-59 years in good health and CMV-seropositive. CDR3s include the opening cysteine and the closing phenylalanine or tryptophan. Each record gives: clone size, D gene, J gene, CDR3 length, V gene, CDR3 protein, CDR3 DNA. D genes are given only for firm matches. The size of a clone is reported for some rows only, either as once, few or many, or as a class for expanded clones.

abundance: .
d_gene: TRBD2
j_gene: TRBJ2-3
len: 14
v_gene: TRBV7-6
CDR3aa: CASSFSGGEDTQYF
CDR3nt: TGTGCCAGCAGCTTTAGCGGGGGGGAAGATACGCAGTATTTT

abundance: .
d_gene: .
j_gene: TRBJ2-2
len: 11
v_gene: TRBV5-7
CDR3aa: CASSRGGELFF
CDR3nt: TGTGCCAGCAGCCGGGGGGGGGAGCTGTTTTTT

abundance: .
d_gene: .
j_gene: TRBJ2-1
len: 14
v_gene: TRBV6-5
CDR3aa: CATQRTRSYNEQFF
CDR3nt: TGTGCCACCCAGCGGACCCGATCCTACAATGAGCAGTTCTTC

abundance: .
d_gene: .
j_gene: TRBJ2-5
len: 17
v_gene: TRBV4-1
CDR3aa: CASSPELRGGQRETQYF
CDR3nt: TGCGCCAGCAGCCCCGAGCTCCGCGGGGGCCAGAGGGAGACCCAGTACTTC

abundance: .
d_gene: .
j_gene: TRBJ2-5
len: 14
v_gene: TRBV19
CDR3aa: CASSGWGPLETQYF
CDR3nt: TGTGCCAGTAGTGGCTGGGGCCCTTTAGAGACCCAGTACTTC

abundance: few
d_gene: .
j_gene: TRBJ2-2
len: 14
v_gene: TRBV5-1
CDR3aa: CASSFSDYTGELFF
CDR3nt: TGCGCCAGCAGCTTTAGCGACTACACCGGGGAGCTGTTTTTT

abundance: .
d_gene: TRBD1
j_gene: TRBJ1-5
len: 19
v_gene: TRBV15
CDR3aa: CATSRDLAHRGRSNQPQHF
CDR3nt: TGTGCCACCAGCAGAGATCTGGCCCACAGGGGGCGGAGCAATCAGCCCCAGCATTTT

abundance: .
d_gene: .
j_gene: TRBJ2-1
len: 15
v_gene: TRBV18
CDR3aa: CASSDRSIAVDEQFF
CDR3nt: TGTGCCAGCTCAGACCGGTCGATAGCCGTGGATGAGCAGTTCTTC

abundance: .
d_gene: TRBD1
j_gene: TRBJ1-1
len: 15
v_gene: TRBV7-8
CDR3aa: CASSAWTGGFTEAFF
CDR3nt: TGTGCCAGCAGCGCATGGACAGGGGGGTTCACTGAAGCTTTCTTT

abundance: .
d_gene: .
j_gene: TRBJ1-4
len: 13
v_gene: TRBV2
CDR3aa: CASRTALNEKLFF
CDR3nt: TGTGCCAGCAGGACAGCCCTTAATGAAAAACTGTTTTTT

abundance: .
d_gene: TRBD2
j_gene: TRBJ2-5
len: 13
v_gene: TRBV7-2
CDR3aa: CASTQGLEGTQYF
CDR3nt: TGTGCCAGCACCCAGGGACTAGAGGGGACCCAGTACTTC

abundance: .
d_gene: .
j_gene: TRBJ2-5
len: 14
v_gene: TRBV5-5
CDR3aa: CASSLGPGDETQYF
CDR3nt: TGTGCCAGCAGCTTGGGTCCAGGGGACGAGACCCAGTACTTC

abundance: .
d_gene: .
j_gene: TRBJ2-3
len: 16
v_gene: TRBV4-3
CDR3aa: CASSQDFSGRTDTQYF
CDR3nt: TGCGCCAGCAGCCAAGATTTTAGCGGACGCACAGATACGCAGTATTTT

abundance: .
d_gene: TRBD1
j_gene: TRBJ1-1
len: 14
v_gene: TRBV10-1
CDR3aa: CASSEGDRGTEAFF
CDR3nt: TGCGCCAGCAGTGAGGGGGACAGGGGGACTGAAGCTTTCTTT

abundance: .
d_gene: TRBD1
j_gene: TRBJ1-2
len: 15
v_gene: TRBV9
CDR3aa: CASSVAIGGFYGYTF
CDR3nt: TGTGCCAGCAGCGTAGCTATAGGGGGCTTCTATGGCTACACCTTC

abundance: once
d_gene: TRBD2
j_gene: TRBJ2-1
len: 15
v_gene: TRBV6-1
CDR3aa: CASSGLADGYNEQFF
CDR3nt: TGTGCCAGCAGCGGACTAGCGGACGGATACAATGAGCAGTTCTTC

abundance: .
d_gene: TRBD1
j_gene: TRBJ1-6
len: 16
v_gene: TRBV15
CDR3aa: CATSSHRDRGRSPLHF
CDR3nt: TGTGCCACCAGCAGTCACCGGGACAGGGGTCGTTCACCCCTCCACTTT

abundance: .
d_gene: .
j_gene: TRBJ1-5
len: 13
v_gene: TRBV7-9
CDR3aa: CASSPGTKQPQHF
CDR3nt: TGTGCCAGCAGCCCCGGGACAAAACAGCCCCAGCATTTT

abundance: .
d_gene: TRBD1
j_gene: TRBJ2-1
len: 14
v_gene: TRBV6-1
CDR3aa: CASSDGTAYNEQFF
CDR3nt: TGTGCCAGCAGTGACGGGACAGCCTACAATGAGCAGTTCTTC

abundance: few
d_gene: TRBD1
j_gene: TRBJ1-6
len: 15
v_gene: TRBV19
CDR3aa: CASRRGTGGNSPLHF
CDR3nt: TGTGCCAGTAGACGAGGGACAGGGGGTAATTCACCCCTCCACTTT

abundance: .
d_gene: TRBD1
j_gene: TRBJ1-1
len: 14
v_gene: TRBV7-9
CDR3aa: CASSPGQKNTEAFF
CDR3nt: TGTGCCAGCAGCCCGGGACAGAAGAACACTGAAGCTTTCTTT

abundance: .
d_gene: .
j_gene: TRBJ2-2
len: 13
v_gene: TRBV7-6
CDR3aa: CASSARGGRELFF
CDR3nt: TGTGCCAGCAGCGCCCGCGGGGGCCGGGAGCTGTTTTTT

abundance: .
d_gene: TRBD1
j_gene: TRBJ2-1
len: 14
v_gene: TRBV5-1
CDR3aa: CASSAGQGSREQFF
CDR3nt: TGCGCCAGCAGCGCTGGACAGGGGTCGCGTGAGCAGTTCTTC

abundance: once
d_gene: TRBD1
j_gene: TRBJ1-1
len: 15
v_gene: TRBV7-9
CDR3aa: CASSSTQGAEAEAFF
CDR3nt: TGTGCCAGCAGCTCCACCCAGGGGGCCGAGGCTGAAGCTTTCTTT

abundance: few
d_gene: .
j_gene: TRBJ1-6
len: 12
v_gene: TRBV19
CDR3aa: CASSGPGSPLHF
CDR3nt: TGTGCCAGCTCCGGTCCGGGTTCACCCCTCCACTTT

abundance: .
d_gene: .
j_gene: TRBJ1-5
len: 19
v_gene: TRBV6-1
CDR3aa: CASSEAGGPSSTANQPQHF
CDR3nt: TGTGCCAGCAGTGAAGCGGGAGGGCCCAGCTCAACCGCCAATCAGCCCCAGCATTTT

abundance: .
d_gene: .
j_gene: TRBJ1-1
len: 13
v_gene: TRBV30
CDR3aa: CAWTRVSVTEAFF
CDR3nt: TGTGCCTGGACCAGGGTGAGTGTAACTGAAGCTTTCTTT

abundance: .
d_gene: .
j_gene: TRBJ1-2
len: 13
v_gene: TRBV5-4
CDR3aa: CASSLGTLVGYTF
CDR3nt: TGTGCCAGCAGCTTGGGTACCCTAGTAGGCTACACCTTC

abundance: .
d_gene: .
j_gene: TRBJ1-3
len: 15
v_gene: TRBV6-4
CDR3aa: CASSPPEAHGNTIYF
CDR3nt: TGTGCCAGCAGTCCCCCGGAGGCGCATGGAAACACCATATATTTT

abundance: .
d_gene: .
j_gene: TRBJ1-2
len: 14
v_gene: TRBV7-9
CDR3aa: CASSFVERVYGYTF
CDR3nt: TGTGCCAGCAGCTTCGTCGAGCGAGTCTATGGCTACACCTTC

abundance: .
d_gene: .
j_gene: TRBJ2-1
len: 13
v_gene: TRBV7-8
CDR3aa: CASSLNRAYEQFF
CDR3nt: TGTGCCAGCAGCTTAAACAGGGCCTATGAGCAGTTCTTC